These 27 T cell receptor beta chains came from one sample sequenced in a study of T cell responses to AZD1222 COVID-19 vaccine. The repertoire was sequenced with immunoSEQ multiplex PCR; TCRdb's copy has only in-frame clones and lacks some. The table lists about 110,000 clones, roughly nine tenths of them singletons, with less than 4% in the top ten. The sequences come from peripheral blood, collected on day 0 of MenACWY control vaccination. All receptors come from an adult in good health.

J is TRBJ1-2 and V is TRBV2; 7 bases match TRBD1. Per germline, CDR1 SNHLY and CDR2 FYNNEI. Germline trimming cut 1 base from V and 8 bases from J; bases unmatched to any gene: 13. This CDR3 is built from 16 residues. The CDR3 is CASSEVIVGTVRGYTF. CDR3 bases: TGTGCCAGCAGTGAAGTTATCGTGGGGACAGTCAGGGGCTACACCTTC.

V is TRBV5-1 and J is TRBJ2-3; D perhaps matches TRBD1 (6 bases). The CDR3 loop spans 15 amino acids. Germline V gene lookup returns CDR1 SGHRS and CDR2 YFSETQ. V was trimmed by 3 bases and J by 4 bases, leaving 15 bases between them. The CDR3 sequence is CASSYGQRRSDTQYF. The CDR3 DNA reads TGCGCCAGCAGCTACGGACAGAGAAGGTCAGATACGCAGTATTTT.

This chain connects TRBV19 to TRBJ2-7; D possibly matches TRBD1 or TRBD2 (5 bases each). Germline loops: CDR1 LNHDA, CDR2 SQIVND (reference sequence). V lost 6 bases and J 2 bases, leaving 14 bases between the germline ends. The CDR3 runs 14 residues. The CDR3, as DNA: TGTGCCAGTAGATACTCGGGACGGCCCTACGAGCAGTACTTC. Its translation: CASRYSGRPYEQYF.

The CDR3 DNA is TGTGCCAGCAGTTACTCAAGACAGGGGGACTACGAGCAGTACTTC. Residues: CASSYSRQGDYEQYF. The rearrangement joins TRBV6-5 to TRBJ2-7; 9 positions agree with TRBD1. J lost 3 bases, V lost 0 bases, and 3 bases had no gene match. This CDR3 spans 15 amino acids. The V gene's germline CDR1 is MNHEY and CDR2 SVGAGI.

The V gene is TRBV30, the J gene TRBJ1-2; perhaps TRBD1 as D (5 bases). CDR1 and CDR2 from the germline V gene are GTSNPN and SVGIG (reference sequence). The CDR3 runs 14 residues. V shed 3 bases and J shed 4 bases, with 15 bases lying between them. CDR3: CAWRAWGSVYGYTF. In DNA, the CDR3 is TGTGCCTGGAGGGCTTGGGGCAGCGTCTATGGCTACACCTTC.

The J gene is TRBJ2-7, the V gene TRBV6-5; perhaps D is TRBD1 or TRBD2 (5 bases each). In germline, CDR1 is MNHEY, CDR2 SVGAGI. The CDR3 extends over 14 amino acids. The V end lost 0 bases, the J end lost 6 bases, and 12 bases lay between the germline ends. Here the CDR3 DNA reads TGTGCCAGCAGTTACTCAGAGGGGATGGGCGAGCAGTACTTC. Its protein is CASSYSEGMGEQYF.

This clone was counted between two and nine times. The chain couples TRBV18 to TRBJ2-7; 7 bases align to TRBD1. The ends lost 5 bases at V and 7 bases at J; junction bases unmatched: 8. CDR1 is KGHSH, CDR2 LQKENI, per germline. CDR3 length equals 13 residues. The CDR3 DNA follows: TGTGCCAGCTCAGGGGACAGACGTGGGGAGCAGTACTTC. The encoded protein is CASSGDRRGEQYF.

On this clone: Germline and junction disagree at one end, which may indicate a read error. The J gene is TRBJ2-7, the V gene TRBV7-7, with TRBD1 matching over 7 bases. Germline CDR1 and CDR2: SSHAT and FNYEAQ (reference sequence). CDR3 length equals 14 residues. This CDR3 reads CASSPWTGGKEQYF. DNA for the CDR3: TGTGCTAGCAGCCCATGGACAGGTGGCAAAGAGCAGTACTTC.

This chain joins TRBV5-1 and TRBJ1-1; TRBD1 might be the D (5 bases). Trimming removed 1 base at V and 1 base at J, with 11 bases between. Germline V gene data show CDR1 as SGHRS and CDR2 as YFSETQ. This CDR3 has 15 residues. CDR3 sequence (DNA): TGCGCCAGCAGCTTGATGGCGGGGGAGAACACTGAAGCTTTCTTT. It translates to CASSLMAGENTEAFF.

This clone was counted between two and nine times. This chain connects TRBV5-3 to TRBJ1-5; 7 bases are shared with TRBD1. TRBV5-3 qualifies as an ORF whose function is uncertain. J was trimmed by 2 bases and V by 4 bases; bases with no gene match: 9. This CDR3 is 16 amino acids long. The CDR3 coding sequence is TGTGCCAGAAGCCTACAATTGGGACAGCGCAATCAGCCCCAGCATTTT. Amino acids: CARSLQLGQRNQPQHF.

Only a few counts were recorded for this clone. Written as DNA, the CDR3 is TGTGCCAGCAGCTTAGTGTCTGGGCAGATAGATGGCTACACCTTC. Translated: CASSLVSGQIDGYTF. The chain recombines TRBV7-9 with TRBJ1-2; D is uncertain. V lost 1 base and J 6 bases, leaving 15 bases between the germline ends. The CDR3 loop spans 15 amino acids. Per the germline V gene, CDR1 is SEHNR and CDR2 is FQNEAQ (reference sequence).

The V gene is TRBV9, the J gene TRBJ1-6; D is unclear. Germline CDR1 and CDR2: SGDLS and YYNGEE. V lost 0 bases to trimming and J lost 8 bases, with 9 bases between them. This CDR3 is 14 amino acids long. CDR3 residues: CASSVGLKDSPLHF. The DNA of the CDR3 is TGTGCCAGCAGCGTAGGTTTAAAGGATTCACCCCTCCACTTT.

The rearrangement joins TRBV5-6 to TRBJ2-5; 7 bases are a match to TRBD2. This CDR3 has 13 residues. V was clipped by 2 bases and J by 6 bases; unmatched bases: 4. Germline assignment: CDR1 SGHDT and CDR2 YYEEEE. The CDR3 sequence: CASSFGRGQTQYF. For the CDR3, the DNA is TGTGCCAGCAGCTTTGGGAGGGGACAGACCCAGTACTTC. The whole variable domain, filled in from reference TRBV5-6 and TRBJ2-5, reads DAGVTQSPTHLIKTRGQQVTLRCSPKSGHDTVSWYQQALGQGPQFIFQYYEEEERQRGNFPDRFSGHQFPNYSSELNVNALLLGDSALYLCASSFGRGQTQYFGPGTRLLVL.

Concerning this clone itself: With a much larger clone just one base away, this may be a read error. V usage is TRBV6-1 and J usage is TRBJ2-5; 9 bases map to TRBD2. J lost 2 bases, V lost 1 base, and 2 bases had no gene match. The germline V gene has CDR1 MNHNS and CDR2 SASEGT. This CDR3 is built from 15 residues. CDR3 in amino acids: CASSEVAGEQETQYF. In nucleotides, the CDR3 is TGTGCCAGCAGTGAAGTAGCGGGGGAGCAAGAGACCCAGTACTTC.

CDR3 coding DNA: TGTGCCAGCAGCGTAGGGGGGCTTACGGGTCAGCCCCAGCATTTT. As protein: CASSVGGLTGQPQHF. J is TRBJ1-5 and V is TRBV9; possible D gene TRBD1, 6 bases. CDR3 length: 15 residues. Per the germline V gene, CDR1 is SGDLS and CDR2 is YYNGEE. Between the trimmed V and J ends, which lost 0 bases and 6 bases, there was a span of 13 bases.

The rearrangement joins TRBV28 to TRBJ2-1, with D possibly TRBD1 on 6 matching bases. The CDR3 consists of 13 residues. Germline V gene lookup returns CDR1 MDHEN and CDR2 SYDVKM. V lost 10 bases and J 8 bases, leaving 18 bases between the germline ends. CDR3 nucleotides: TGTGCCACCAGAGGGACAACCAACCATGAGCAGTTCTTC. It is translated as CATRGTTNHEQFF.

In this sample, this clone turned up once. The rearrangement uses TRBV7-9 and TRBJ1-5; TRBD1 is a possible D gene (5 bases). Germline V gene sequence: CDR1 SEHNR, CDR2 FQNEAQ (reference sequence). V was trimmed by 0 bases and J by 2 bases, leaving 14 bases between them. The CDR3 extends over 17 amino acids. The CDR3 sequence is CASSLAAGGDGNQPQHF. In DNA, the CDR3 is TGTGCCAGCAGCTTAGCGGCCGGGGGAGATGGCAATCAGCCCCAGCATTTT.

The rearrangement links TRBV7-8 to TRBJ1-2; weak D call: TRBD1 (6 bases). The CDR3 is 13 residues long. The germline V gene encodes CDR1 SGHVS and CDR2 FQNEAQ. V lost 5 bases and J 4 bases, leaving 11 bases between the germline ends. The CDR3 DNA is TGTGCCAGCAGCCAGGGACAAACCTATGGCTACACCTTC. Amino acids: CASSQGQTYGYTF.

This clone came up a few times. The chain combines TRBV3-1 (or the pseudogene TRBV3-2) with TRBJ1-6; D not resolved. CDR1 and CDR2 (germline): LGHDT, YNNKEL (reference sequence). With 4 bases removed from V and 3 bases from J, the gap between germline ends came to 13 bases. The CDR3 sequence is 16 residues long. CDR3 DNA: TGTGCCAGCAGCCCCCCCGGGAGCTACTATAATTCACCCCTCCACTTT. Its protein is CASSPPGSYYNSPLHF.

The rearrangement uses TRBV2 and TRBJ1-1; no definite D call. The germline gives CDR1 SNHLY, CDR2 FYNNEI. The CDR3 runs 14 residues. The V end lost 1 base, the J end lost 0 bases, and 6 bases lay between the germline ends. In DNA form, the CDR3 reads TGTGCCAGCAGTGAAGGGCGGCTGAACACTGAAGCTTTCTTT. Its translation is CASSEGRLNTEAFF.

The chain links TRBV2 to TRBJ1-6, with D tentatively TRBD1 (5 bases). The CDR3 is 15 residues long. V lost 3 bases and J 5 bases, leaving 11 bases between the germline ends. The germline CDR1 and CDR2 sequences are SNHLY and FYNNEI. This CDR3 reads CASSEQGENNSPLHF. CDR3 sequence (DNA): TGTGCCAGCAGTGAGCAGGGTGAGAATAATTCACCCCTCCACTTT.

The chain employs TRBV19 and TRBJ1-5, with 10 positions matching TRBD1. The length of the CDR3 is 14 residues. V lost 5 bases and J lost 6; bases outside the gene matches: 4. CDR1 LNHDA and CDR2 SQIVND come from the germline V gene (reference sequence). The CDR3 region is CASSDRGPLQPQHF. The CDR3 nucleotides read TGTGCCAGTAGTGACAGGGGGCCGCTTCAGCCCCAGCATTTT.

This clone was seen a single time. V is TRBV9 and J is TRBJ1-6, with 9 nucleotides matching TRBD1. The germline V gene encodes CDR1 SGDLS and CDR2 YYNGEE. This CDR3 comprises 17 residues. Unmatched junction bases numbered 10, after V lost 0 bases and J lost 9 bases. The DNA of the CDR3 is TGTGCCAGCAGCGTAGCGGACAGGGGCCACCTTGGTTCACCCCTCCACTTT. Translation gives CASSVADRGHLGSPLHF.

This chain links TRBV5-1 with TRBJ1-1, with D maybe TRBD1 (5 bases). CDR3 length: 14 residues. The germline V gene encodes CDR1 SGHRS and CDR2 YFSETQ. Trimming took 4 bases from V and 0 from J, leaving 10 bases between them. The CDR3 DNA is TGCGCCAGCAGCGCTGACAGTATGAACACTGAAGCTTTCTTT. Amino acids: CASSADSMNTEAFF.

CDR3 bases: TGTGCCTGGAGTGTACAGGGGGTCGATACGCAGTATTTT. Translation gives CAWSVQGVDTQYF. The chain combines TRBV30 with TRBJ2-3, with 8 bases fitting TRBD1. CDR1 is GTSNPN and CDR2 is SVGIG in the germline V gene (reference sequence). The junction had 2 bases not matched to a gene; V was cut back by 0 bases and J by 6 bases. CDR3 size: 13 residues. Using reference TRBV30 and TRBJ2-3 for the parts outside the CDR3, the full variable domain is SQTIHQWPATLVQPVGSPLSLECTVEGTSNPNLYWYRQAAGRGLQLLFYSVGIGQISSEVPQNLSASRPQDRQFILSSKKLLLSDSGFYLCAWSVQGVDTQYFGPGTRLTVL.

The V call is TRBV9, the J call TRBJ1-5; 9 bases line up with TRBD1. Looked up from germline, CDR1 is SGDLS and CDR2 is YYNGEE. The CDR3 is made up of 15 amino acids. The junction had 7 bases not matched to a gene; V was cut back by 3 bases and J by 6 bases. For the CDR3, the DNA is TGTGCCAGCAGCGAGGGGGGACAGGGAGTTCAGCCCCAGCATTTT. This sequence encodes CASSEGGQGVQPQHF.

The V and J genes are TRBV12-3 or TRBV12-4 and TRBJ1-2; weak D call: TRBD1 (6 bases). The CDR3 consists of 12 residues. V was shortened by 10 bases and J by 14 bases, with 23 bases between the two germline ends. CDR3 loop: CATRGGAALSTF. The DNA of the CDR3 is TGTGCCACCAGGGGCGGGGCGGCCCTCTCAACCTTC.